These 4 T cell receptor beta chains share one sample of origin, sequenced in a study of regulatory and conventional T cells in RAG deficiency. The sorted conventional CD4+ T cells were CD25-low and CD127-high, with genomic DNA sequenced. Sequencing used immunoSEQ multiplex PCR; TCRdb keeps in-frame clones, though not all of them. Here the sample spans tens of thousands of clones, 85% to 90% being singletons. In addition, the sample was reused for a study of regulatory T cells. From that second work: Primers: 52 TRBV forward and 13 TRBJ reverse.

The sequencing sample was made of CD4+ effector T cells sorted from blood. All receptors come from a human donor in good health.

The J gene is TRBJ2-7, the V gene TRBV5-8; TRBD1 matches at 12 bases. The CDR3 length is 18 residues. Germline V gene data show CDR1 as SGHTS and CDR2 as YDEGEE. V shed 4 bases, J shed 4 bases, and the junction held 15 bases outside the gene matches. Here the CDR3 DNA reads TGTGCCAGCAGCGTTGACTCCGGGACAGGGGGCGGAGTTTACGAGCAGTACTTC. Protein: CASSVDSGTGGGVYEQYF.

This chain uses TRBV19 with TRBJ2-7, with 9 bases lining up with TRBD2. CDR1 is LNHDA, CDR2 SQIVND, per germline (reference sequence). There are 15 residues in the CDR3. V gave up 3 bases and J gave up 1 base; unmatched junction bases: 4. Here the CDR3 DNA reads TGTGCCAGTAGTATTCAGCTAGCGGGGTCCTACGAGCAGTACTTC. Its protein is CASSIQLAGSYEQYF.

About this clone: A read error may account for a junction end that differs from germline. The V call is TRBV7-7, the J call TRBJ2-1, with no clear D. The CDR3 sequence is 13 residues long. The germline gives CDR1 SSHAT, CDR2 FNYEAQ (reference sequence). CDR3 nucleotides: TGTGCTAGCAGCTTAAATTCCTACAATGAGCAGTTCTTC. Its protein is CASSLNSYNEQFF.

The gene calls are TRBV5-4 and TRBJ2-7; D may be TRBD1 or TRBD2 (5 bases each). Germline assignment: CDR1 SGHNT and CDR2 YYREEE (reference sequence). Trimming shortened V by 2 bases and J by 3 bases, and 12 bases separated the two germline ends. The CDR3 spans 14 residues. This CDR3 reads CASSFGTVNYEQYF. The DNA of the CDR3 is TGTGCCAGCAGCTTCGGGACGGTTAACTACGAGCAGTACTTC.